The rows below give T cell receptor beta chains drawn from one sample of a study of cytomegalovirus exposure and HLA in healthy donors. Measured with immunoSEQ multiplex PCR; TCRdb has only the in-frame clones, and not every one. The sample lists 65,000 to 70,000 clones; roughly 80% were seen once. Material for sequencing was PBMCs. These receptors all come from a woman aged 25-40 years in good health and CMV-seropositive. The CDR3 runs from the conserved cysteine through the conserved F or W. A D gene is named only where the DNA matches it firmly. Some rows have no size entry. The others give once, few or many, or a class for an expanded clone.

v_call	clone_size	j_call	d_call	cdr3_aa	cdr3_nt
TRBV5-1	.	TRBJ2-5	TRBD1	CASSLSLQGGVETQYF	TGCGCCAGCAGCTTGTCCCTACAAGGGGGCGTAGAGACCCAGTACTTC
TRBV6-5	.	TRBJ2-1	TRBD2	CASSYSSGGSYNEQFF	TGTGCCAGCAGTTACTCTAGCGGGGGGTCCTACAATGAGCAGTTCTTC
TRBV29-1	.	TRBJ2-1	.	CSVETASNNEQFF	TGCAGCGTTGAAACCGCCTCTAACAATGAGCAGTTCTTC
TRBV4-3	.	TRBJ2-1	.	CASSPAYGRGSYNEQFF	TGCGCCAGCAGCCCAGCCTACGGAAGGGGCTCCTACAATGAGCAGTTCTTC
TRBV19	.	TRBJ1-2	TRBD1	CASSVDRQANYGYTF	TGTGCCAGTAGCGTGGACAGGCAAGCTAACTATGGCTACACCTTC
TRBV10-1	.	TRBJ2-3	TRBD2	CASSESSSGDPGGGTQYF	TGCGCCAGCAGTGAGTCTTCATCCGGGGACCCGGGAGGAGGTACGCAGTATTTT
TRBV7-8	.	TRBJ2-3	.	CASSSVGSRADTQYF	TGTGCCAGCAGCTCCGTTGGTTCGCGCGCAGATACGCAGTATTTT
TRBV27	.	TRBJ2-5	TRBD1	CASSGQGFGETQYF	TGTGCCAGCAGTGGACAGGGGTTTGGAGAGACCCAGTACTTC
TRBV28	.	TRBJ1-2	.	CASSLIPEGSYGYTF	TGTGCCAGCAGTTTAATCCCGGAGGGCTCCTATGGCTACACCTTC
TRBV27	.	TRBJ2-1	TRBD2	CASSLSRGRAVGEQFF	TGTGCCAGCAGTTTATCTCGCGGGAGGGCCGTGGGTGAGCAGTTCTTC
TRBV27	.	TRBJ1-2	.	CASPHRTGGGYTF	TGTGCCAGCCCACATCGTACGGGGGGTGGCTACACCTTC
TRBV2	.	TRBJ2-3	.	CASSETQGGTDTQYF	TGTGCCAGCAGTGAGACCCAGGGCGGCACAGATACGCAGTATTTT
TRBV10-3	.	TRBJ2-6	.	CAISTNIGSGANVLTF	TGTGCCATCTCGACTAATATCGGCTCTGGGGCCAACGTCCTGACTTTC
TRBV5-5	.	TRBJ1-5	TRBD1	CASSFGTGNQPQHF	TGTGCCAGCAGCTTTGGGACAGGGAATCAGCCCCAGCATTTT
TRBV28	few	TRBJ1-1	.	CASSLFRLRFGNTEAFF	TGTGCCAGCAGTTTATTCCGACTCCGGTTTGGGAACACTGAAGCTTTCTTT
TRBV20-1	.	TRBJ1-1	.	CSATAVIVAFF	TGCAGTGCTACTGCGGTTATAGTAGCTTTCTTT
TRBV29-1	.	TRBJ1-2	.	CSVVYANYGYTF	TGCAGCGTTGTATATGCTAACTATGGCTACACCTTC
TRBV7-9	.	TRBJ1-5	TRBD1	CASSFHRGTPQHF	TGTGCCAGCAGCTTCCACAGGGGGACGCCCCAGCATTTT
TRBV7-9	.	TRBJ2-4	.	CASSLGQGTKNIQYF	TGTGCCAGCAGCTTAGGGCAGGGTACCAAAAACATTCAGTACTTC